The clone carrying this T cell receptor beta chain was recorded at least ten times. The CDR3 runs 14 residues. Trimming took 5 bases from V and 3 from J, leaving 11 bases between them. The sample is drawn from a study of T-cell memory formation after mild COVID-19. cDNA libraries for TCR alpha and TCR beta, carrying sample barcodes and UMIs, came from 5'RACE with constant-segment primers. TCRdb recomputed calls from the 5' RACE reads with MiXCR, one row per CDR3 protein. Of a few hundred thousand distinct CDR3 sequences listed, approximately 24% were seen once; the top ten hold around 8.1%. The receptor was derived from an adult woman who had mild COVID-19 (a few samples of this study predate the infection). Cell type and time point are not known. This rearrangement joins TRBV12-3 or TRBV12-4 to TRBJ2-4, with a possible D match to TRBD2 (6 bases). Source material: PBMCs or a T cell subset sorted from them (not recorded which). For the CDR3, the DNA is TGTGCCAGCAGTCCAGCGGGCGGCAAAAACATTCAGTACTTC. Translating gives CASSPAGGKNIQYF.